A selection of T cell receptor beta chains follows, all from one sample in a study of CD4 and CD8 cells across lung adenocarcinoma regions. A single record per CDR3 protein comes from TCRdb applying MiXCR to the PCR reads. The sample records more than 9,500 distinct CDR3 sequences, about 50% being singletons. The sequencing sample was made of CD8+ T cells from the margin of a lung tumor. These receptors all come from a female donor with lung adenocarcinoma. The CD4 and CD8 labels of this study may be unreliable. Each CDR3 is given with its conserved first and last residue. D genes are given only for firm matches. Only some rows state a clone size, as once, few, many or a class for expanded clones.

cdr3_nt cdr3_aa d_call j_call clone_size v_call
TGCGGCAGCACGGGGCTGACTGGCAAAGATACGCAGTACTTC CGSTGLTGKDTQYF . TRBJ2-7 . TRBV10-1
TGCGCCAGCAGCCTCGGTGGTGGAGAGCAGTTCTTC CASSLGGGEQFF . TRBJ2-1 . TRBV10-1
TGTGCCAGCAGCTCCTTCAGGACGTCCGAGCAGTACTTC CASSSFRTSEQYF . TRBJ2-7 . TRBV6-1
TGTGCCAGCAGTGAAGCCTGGCAGACCTACGAGCAGTACTTC CASSEAWQTYEQYF . TRBJ2-7 medium-sized TRBV6-1
TGCGCCAGCAGTGAGATGCGGAACGAAGAGTTCCAGTACTTC CASSEMRNEEFQYF . TRBJ2-4 . TRBV10-1
TGTGCCAGCAGAAAGGACGGAGACTACGAGCAGTACTTC CASRKDGDYEQYF . TRBJ2-7 . TRBV12-3/TRBV12-4
TGCGCCAGCAGCCAAGGAGCTGTTAGCGGGAGGAGGGTTTACAATGAGCAGTTCTTC CASSQGAVSGRRVYNEQFF TRBD2 TRBJ2-1 . TRBV4-1
TGTGGCAGCAGGGGTAAGTTATCGGCAGATACTCAGTATTTC CGSRGKLSADTQYF . TRBJ2-6 . TRBV6-1
TGTGCCAGCAGTCCCGGGACAGAAGAGACCCAGTACTTC CASSPGTEETQYF TRBD1 TRBJ2-5 once TRBV28
TGCGCGGGGAGTGGGGGCCGGGACCGAGGGACCCAGTACTTC CAGSGGRDRGTQYF . TRBJ2-5 once TRBV10-1